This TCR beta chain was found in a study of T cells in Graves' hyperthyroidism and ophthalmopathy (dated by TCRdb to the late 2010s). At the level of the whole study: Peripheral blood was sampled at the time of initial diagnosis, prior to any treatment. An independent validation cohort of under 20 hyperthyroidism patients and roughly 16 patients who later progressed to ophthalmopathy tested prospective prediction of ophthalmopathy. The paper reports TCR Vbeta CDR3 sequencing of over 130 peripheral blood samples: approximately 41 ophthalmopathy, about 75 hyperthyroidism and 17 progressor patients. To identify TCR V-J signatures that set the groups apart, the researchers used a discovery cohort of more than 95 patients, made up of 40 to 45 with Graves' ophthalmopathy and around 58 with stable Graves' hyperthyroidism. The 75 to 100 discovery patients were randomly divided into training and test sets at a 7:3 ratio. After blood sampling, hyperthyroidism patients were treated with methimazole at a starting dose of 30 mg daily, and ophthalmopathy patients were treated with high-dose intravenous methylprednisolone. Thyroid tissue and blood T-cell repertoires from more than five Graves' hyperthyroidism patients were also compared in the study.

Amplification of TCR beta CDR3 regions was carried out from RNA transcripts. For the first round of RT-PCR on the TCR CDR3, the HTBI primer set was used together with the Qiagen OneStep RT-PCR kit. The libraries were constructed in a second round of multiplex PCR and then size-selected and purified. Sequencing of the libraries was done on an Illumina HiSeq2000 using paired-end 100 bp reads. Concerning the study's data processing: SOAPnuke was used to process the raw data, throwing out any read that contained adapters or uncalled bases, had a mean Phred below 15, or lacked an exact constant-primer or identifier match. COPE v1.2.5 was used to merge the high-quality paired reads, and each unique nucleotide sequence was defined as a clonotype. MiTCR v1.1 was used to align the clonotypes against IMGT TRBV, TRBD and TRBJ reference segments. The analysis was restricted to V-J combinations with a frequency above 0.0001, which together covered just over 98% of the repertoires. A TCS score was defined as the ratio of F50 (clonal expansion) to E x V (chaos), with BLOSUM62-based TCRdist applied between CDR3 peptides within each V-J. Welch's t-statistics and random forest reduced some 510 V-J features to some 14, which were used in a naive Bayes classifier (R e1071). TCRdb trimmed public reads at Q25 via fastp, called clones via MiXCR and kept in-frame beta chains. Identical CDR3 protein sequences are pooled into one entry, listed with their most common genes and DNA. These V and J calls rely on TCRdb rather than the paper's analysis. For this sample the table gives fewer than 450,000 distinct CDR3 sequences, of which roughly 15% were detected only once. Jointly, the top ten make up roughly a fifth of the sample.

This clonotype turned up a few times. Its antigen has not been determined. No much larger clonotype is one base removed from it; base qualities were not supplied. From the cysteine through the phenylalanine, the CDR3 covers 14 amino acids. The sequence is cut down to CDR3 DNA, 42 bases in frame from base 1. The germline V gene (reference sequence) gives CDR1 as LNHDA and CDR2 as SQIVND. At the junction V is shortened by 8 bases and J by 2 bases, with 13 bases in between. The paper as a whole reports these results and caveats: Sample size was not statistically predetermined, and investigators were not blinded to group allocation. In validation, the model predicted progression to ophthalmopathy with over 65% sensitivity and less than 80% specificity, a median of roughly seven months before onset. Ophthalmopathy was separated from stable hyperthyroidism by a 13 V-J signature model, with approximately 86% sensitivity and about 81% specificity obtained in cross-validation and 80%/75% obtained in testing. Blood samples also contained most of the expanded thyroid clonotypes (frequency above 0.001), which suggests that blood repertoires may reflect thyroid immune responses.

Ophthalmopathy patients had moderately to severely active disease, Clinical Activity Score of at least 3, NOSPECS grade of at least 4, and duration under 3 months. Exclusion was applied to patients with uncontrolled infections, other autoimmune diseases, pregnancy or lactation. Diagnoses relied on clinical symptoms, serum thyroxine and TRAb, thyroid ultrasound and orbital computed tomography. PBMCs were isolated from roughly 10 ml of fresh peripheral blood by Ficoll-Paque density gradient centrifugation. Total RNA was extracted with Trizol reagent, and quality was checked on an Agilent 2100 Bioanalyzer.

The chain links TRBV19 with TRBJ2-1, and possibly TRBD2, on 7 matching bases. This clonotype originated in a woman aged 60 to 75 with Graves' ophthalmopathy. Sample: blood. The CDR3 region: CASRGDIAYNEQFF. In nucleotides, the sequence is TGTGCCAGTCGGGGGGACATTGCCTACAATGAGCAGTTCTTC.